Listed here is a single TCR beta chain. The germline gene is not matched at one end of the junction; a read error may be the cause. Samples came from axillary lymph nodes draining the breast cancer. The sample belongs to a study of breast tumors, draining lymph nodes, adjacent tissues. TCRdb used MiXCR to reprocess the multiplex PCR reads, holding one entry per CDR3 protein. The table records 84,000 or so distinct CDR3 sequences, around 29% of them present only once. Germline V gene lookup returns CDR1 SEHNR and CDR2 FQNEAQ (reference sequence). The CDR3 totals 17 residues. Sequenced: axillary lymph node tissue. The sequence came from a female donor with breast cancer. Some clones in this sample may be carry-over from other donors' samples. V is TRBV7-9 and J is TRBJ1-4; TRBD1 matches 7 bases. In DNA, the CDR3 is TGTGCCAGCAGTTACCGGGACAGAGTCCTTAAATGGCGGAAAACTGTTTTT. Protein product: CASSYRDRVLKWRKTVF.